The 21 T cell receptor beta chains reported below all come from one sample, sequenced in a study of early T cells in non-severe SARS-CoV-2 infection. One entry per CDR3 protein results from TCRdb running MiXCR on the 5' RACE reads. The sample yields 110,000 or so distinct CDR3 sequences, around 10% seen once. The sequencing input was whole blood. These receptors were collected from an adult who was a healthcare worker with PCR-confirmed SARS-CoV-2 infection or an uninfected control (not recorded which).

In this sample, this clonotype turned up many times. The chain combines TRBV5-1 with TRBJ2-6, with D hard to call. Germline lookup yields CDR1 SGHRS and CDR2 YFSETQ. This CDR3 contains 15 residues. Trimming took off 0 bases at V and 0 bases at J, with 4 bases between the two ends. CDR3 nucleotide sequence: TGCGCCAGCAGCTTGGGCTACTCTGGGGCCAACGTCCTGACTTTC. The encoded protein is CASSLGYSGANVLTF.

V is TRBV5-4 and J is TRBJ1-2; 9 bases agree with TRBD1. The CDR3 length is 15 residues. The J segment lost 7 bases and the V segment lost 4 bases, leaving 11 bases of the junction unmatched. The germline V gene has CDR1 SGHNT and CDR2 YYREEE (reference sequence). In DNA form, the CDR3 reads TGTGCCAGCAGCCTTGCTCCGGGACAGGGATTTGGCTACACCTTC. This encodes CASSLAPGQGFGYTF.

The table lists this clonotype with many counts. J is TRBJ2-1 and V is TRBV28; no clear D. Germline values: CDR1 MDHEN, CDR2 SYDVKM. CDR3 length equals 14 residues. Trimming left V 2 bases short and J 2 bases short, with 7 bases between. CDR3 protein: CASSLTGTYNEQFF. The CDR3 coding sequence is TGTGCCAGCAGTTTAACTGGGACCTACAATGAGCAGTTCTTC.

The chain recombines TRBV29-1 with TRBJ1-1, with 8 bases lining up with TRBD1. The CDR3 loop spans 13 amino acids. After removal of 6 bases from V and 4 bases from J, the junction contained 7 bases not matched to a gene. The germline gives CDR1 SQVTM, CDR2 ANQGSEA. DNA of the CDR3: TGCAGCGTCGCACAGGGGGATGTCACTGAAGCTTTCTTT. It specifies CSVAQGDVTEAFF. Complete variable domain (other parts from reference TRBV29-1 and TRBJ1-1): SAVISQKPSRDICQRGTSLTIQCQVDSQVTMMFWYRQQPGQSLTLIATANQGSEATYESGFVIDKFPISRPNLTFSTLTVSNMSPEDSSIYLCSVAQGDVTEAFFGQGTRLTVV.

The gene calls are TRBV29-1 and TRBJ2-7; 15 nucleotides line up with TRBD2. The germline V gene encodes CDR1 SQVTM and CDR2 ANQGSEA. The length of the CDR3 is 13 residues. The ends lost 6 bases at V and 9 bases at J; junction bases unmatched: 6. CDR3 in DNA: TGCAGCGTCGGACTAGCGGGAGGGCGATCGCAGTACTTC. It specifies CSVGLAGGRSQYF.

The count of this clonotype is one. A much larger clone is a single base away; this may be a read error. The chain joins TRBV4-1 to TRBJ1-2; D call uncertain. Germline V gives CDR1 MGHRA, CDR2 YSYEKL. This CDR3 region has 14 residues. The CDR3 spells CASCQIDGSYGYTF. For the CDR3, the DNA is TGCGCCAGCTGCCAAATCGACGGATCCTATGGCTACACCTTC.

This clonotype was seen more than once but under ten times. The chain links TRBV6-1 to TRBJ2-4, with D unclear. The germline gives CDR1 MNHNS, CDR2 SASEGT. Trimming left V 3 bases short and J 1 base short, with 4 bases between. CDR3 size: 13 residues. The CDR3 spells CASSDSAKNIQYF. CDR3 sequence (DNA): TGTGCCAGCAGTGACTCGGCCAAAAACATTCAGTACTTC.

This clonotype was picked up a small number of times. This sequence joins TRBV7-8 and TRBJ2-7; 10 bases agree with TRBD1. The germline CDR1 and CDR2 sequences are SGHVS and FQNEAQ. Germline trimming cut 4 bases from V and 7 bases from J; bases unmatched to any gene: 7. CDR3 length: 14 amino acids. For the CDR3, the DNA is TGTGCCAGCAGCTCGACAGGGGGCACGGGGGAGCAGTACTTC. As protein: CASSSTGGTGEQYF.

This clonotype was seen many times. The genes are TRBV7-9 and TRBJ2-7; the D gene is possibly TRBD2 (6 bases). The CDR3 is 15 residues long. From germline, CDR1 is SEHNR and CDR2 FQNEAQ (reference sequence). Trimming stripped 3 bases from V and 6 bases from J, with 18 bases between. The CDR3 protein is CASSFWDSGTIEQYF. The CDR3 DNA is TGTGCCAGCAGCTTCTGGGACTCCGGCACTATCGAGCAGTACTTC.

The DNA for the CDR3 is TGTGCCAGCAGTTTCGCCTTAATTTCACCCCTCCACTTT. Its translation: CASSFALISPLHF. The chain employs TRBV12-3 or TRBV12-4 and TRBJ1-6; unclear D gene. The CDR3 has 13 residues. The V and J ends lost 3 bases and 9 bases respectively, with 9 bases between them.

About this clonotype: The germline gene is not matched at one end of the junction; a read error may be the cause. V and J are TRBV9 and TRBJ2-5; D remains unclear. The CDR3 loop spans 14 amino acids. Germline V gives CDR1 SGDLS, CDR2 YYNGEE. The CDR3: CTSSVEGVQETQYF. CDR3 bases: TGTACCAGCAGCGTAGAAGGAGTCCAAGAGACCCAGTACTTC.

Ten or more counts support this clonotype. This chain joins TRBV6-6 and TRBJ2-2; D could derive from TRBD1 or TRBD2 (5 bases each). There are 15 residues in the CDR3. The ends were cut back, 6 bases at V and 0 bases at J, with 11 bases in the middle. CDR1 and CDR2 (germline): MNHNY, SVGAGI (reference sequence). Here the CDR3 DNA reads TGTGCCAGCAGGAGGGGCGGCACGAACACCGGGGAGCTGTTTTTT. Amino acids: CASRRGGTNTGELFF.

A word on this clonotype: It may be a read error: a sequence one base away is much more abundant. The V call is TRBV12-3 or TRBV12-4, the J call TRBJ1-5; D may be TRBD1 (5 bases). The CDR3 runs to 15 residues. The CDR3 coding sequence is TGTACCAGCAGTTTCAACACGGGGGGCAATCAGCCCCAGCATTTT. Its protein is CTSSFNTGGNQPQHF.

This sequence joins TRBV29-1 and TRBJ2-3, with D perhaps matching TRBD2 (5 bases). CDR3 length: 10 residues. Trimming shortened V by 6 bases and J by 5 bases, and 6 bases separated the two germline ends. Germline CDR1 and CDR2: SQVTM and ANQGSEA. The CDR3, as DNA: TGCAGCGTGAGGGTAGATACGCAGTATTTT. It translates to CSVRVDTQYF.

V and J are TRBV29-1 and TRBJ2-7; no reliable D call. Deletions cut 3 bases from V and 8 bases from J, with 8 bases between. Germline CDR1 reads SQVTM; CDR2 reads ANQGSEA. The CDR3 is 10 amino acids. The CDR3 sequence: CSVEYEKQYF. CDR3 coding DNA: TGCAGCGTTGAGTACGAAAAGCAGTACTTC.

In this sample, this clonotype turned up many times. The chain employs TRBV6-1 and TRBJ2-1; possibly TRBD2 for D (6 bases). The CDR3 extends over 15 amino acids. The V gene lost 1 base and the J gene lost 4 bases, with 11 bases spanning the gap. Germline V gives CDR1 MNHNS, CDR2 SASEGT. CDR3 residues: CASSEGRGLYNEQFF. The CDR3 DNA sequence: TGTGCCAGCAGTGAAGGGAGGGGATTATACAATGAGCAGTTCTTC.

V and J are TRBV5-1 and TRBJ2-1; weak D call: TRBD2 (5 bases). V was trimmed by 0 bases and J by 6 bases, leaving 10 bases between them. The V gene's germline CDR1 is SGHRS and CDR2 YFSETQ. The CDR3 sequence is 14 residues long. CDR3 in amino acids: CASSLEAVPNEQFF. Written as DNA, the CDR3 is TGCGCCAGCAGCTTGGAAGCGGTCCCCAATGAGCAGTTCTTC.

This clonotype came up many times. The CDR3 spells CASRNDRGQPQHF. For the CDR3, the DNA is TGTGCCAGCAGGAACGACAGGGGTCAGCCCCAGCATTTT. The chain carries TRBV27 and TRBJ1-5, with 8 bases that match TRBD1. V shed 6 bases and J 6 bases; nucleotides not matched to a gene: 4. The CDR3 is 13 amino acids. Per germline, CDR1 MNHEY and CDR2 SMNVEV (reference sequence).

This clonotype has ten or more counts. The junction differs from germline at one of its ends, possibly a read error. The CDR3 coding sequence is TGTGCTAGCAGCTTAGGGACCCCAGGCACCGGGGAGCTGTTTTTT. Residues: CASSLGTPGTGELFF. The genes are TRBV7-7 and TRBJ2-2; either TRBD1 or TRBD2 may fit D (5 bases each). This CDR3 spans 15 amino acids. Germline CDR1 reads SSHAT; CDR2 reads FNYEAQ (reference sequence).

The chain has TRBV12-3 or TRBV12-4 and TRBJ2-1; the D is unclear. The CDR3 has 10 amino acids. DNA of the CDR3: TGTGCTATCTCCGGCAATGAGCAGTTCTTC. Translating gives CAISGNEQFF.

The table lists this clonotype with a few counts. This chain connects TRBV12-3 or TRBV12-4 to TRBJ2-7; a weak D match, TRBD1 (6 bases). Trimming shortened V by 6 bases and J by 3 bases, and 15 bases separated the two germline ends. The CDR3 is 14 residues long. The DNA of the CDR3 is TGTGCCAGCAGCATAGGGGACATGAACTACGAGCAGTACTTC. Its translation: CASSIGDMNYEQYF.